These T cell receptor beta chains were read from a single sample in a study of T cell changes during pregnancy in multiple sclerosis. Clones were read by immunoSEQ multiplex PCR, and TCRdb kept only the in-frame ones, dropping some. Here the sample spans about 75,000 clones, 94% being singletons. Material: CD4+ T cells from peripheral blood mononuclear cells, obtained after pregnancy. The source of these receptors is a female donor with multiple sclerosis, enrolled in a pregnancy study. CDR3s include the opening cysteine and the closing phenylalanine or tryptophan. Clone size is given for some rows only: seen once, a few or many times, or a class if the clone is expanded.

CDR3 protein,J gene,clone size,V gene
CASSQDRGKGYTF,TRBJ1-2,NA,TRBV19
CASSEALRLAGAYNEQFF,TRBJ2-1,NA,TRBV6-1
CASRGLAGGYNEQFF,TRBJ2-1,NA,TRBV28
CASSLGLANYNEQFF,TRBJ2-1,once,TRBV7-2
CASSLALTSGTQETQYF,TRBJ2-5,NA,TRBV5-1
CASSLSPGQGAETQYF,TRBJ2-5,NA,TRBV18
CSVGEPAGGPGVQYF,TRBJ2-3,NA,TRBV29-1
CASTRLLAGTGEQFF,TRBJ2-1,NA,TRBV6-1
CASSITGRTDTQYF,TRBJ2-3,NA,TRBV7-9
CASSLIGLAGQGLNEQYF,TRBJ2-7,NA,TRBV5-6
CASSRPSGLAGSEQFF,TRBJ2-1,NA,TRBV28
CASSRDAAPYGYTF,TRBJ1-2,NA,TRBV6-5
CASSLVQLNTEAFF,TRBJ1-1,NA,TRBV19
CASRRLADSYNEQFF,TRBJ2-1,NA,TRBV5-1
CASKPEASGRDSYNEQFF,TRBJ2-1,NA,TRBV28
CASRPLTKSSTDTQYF,TRBJ2-3,once,TRBV2